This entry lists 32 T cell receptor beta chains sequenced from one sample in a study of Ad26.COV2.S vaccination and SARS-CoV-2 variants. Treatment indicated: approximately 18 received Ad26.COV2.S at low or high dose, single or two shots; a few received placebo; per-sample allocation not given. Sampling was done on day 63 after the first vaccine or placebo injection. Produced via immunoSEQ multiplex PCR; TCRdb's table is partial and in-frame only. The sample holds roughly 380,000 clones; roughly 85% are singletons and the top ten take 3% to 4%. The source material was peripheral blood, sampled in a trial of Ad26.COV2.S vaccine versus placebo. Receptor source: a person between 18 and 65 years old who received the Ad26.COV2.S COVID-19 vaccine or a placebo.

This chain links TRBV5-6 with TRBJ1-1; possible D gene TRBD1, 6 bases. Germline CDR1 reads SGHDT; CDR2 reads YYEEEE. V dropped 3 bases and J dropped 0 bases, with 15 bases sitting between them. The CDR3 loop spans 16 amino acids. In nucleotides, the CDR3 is TGTGCCAGCAGCTCAAAACAGGGACACATGAACACTGAAGCTTTCTTT. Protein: CASSSKQGHMNTEAFF.

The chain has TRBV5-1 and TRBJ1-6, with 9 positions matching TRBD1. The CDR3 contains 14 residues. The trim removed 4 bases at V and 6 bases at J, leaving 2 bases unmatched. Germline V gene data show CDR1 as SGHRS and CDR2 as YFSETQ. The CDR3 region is CASSQGQGNSPLHF. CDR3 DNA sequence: TGCGCCAGCAGCCAGGGACAGGGTAATTCACCCCTCCACTTT.

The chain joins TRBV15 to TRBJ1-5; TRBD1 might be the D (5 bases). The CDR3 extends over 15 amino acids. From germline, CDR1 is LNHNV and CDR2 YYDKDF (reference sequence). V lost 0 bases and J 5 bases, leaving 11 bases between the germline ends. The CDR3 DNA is TGTGCCACCAGCAGAGATAGGGGAGTTCATCAGCCCCAGCATTTT. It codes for CATSRDRGVHQPQHF.

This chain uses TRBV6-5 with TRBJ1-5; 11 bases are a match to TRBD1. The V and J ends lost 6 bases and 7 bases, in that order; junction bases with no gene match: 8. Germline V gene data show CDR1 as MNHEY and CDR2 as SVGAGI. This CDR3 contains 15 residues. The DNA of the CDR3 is TGTGCCAGCAGCCCCCGGACAGGGGGCTGGCAGCCCCAGCATTTT. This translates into CASSPRTGGWQPQHF.

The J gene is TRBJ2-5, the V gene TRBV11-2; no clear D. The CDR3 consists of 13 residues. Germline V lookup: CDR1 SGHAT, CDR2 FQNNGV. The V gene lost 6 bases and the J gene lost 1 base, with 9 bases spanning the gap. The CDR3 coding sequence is TGTGCCAGCAGAAAACCACGCCAAGAGACCCAGTACTTC. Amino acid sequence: CASRKPRQETQYF.

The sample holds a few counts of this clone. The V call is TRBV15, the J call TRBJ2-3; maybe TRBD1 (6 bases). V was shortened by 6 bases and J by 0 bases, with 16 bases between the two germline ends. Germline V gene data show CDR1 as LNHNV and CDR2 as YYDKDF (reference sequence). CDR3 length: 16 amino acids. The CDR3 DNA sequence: TGTGCCACCAGTCGAAGGTGGGACATTAGCACAGATACGCAGTATTTT. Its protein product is CATSRRWDISTDTQYF.

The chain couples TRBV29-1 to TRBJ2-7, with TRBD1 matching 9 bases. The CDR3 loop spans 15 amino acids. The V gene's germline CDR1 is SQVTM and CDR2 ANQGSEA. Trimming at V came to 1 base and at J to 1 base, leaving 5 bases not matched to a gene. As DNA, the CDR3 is TGCAGCGTTGAAGGCCCGGGACAGGGATCCTACGAGCAGTACTTC. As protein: CSVEGPGQGSYEQYF.

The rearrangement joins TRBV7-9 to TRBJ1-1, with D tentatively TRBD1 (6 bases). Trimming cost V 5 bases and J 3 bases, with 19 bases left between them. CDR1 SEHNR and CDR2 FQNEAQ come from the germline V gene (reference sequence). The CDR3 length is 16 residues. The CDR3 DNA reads TGTGCCAGCAGCCCATACAAAGGGGGGAAGGACACTGAAGCTTTCTTT. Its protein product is CASSPYKGGKDTEAFF.

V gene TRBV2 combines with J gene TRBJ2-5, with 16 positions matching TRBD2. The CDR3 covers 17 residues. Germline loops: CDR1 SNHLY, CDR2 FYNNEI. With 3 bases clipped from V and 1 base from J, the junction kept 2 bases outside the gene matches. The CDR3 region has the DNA TGTGCCAGCAGTGATGGGACTAGCGGGGGGGCCCAAGAGACCCAGTACTTC. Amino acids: CASSDGTSGGAQETQYF.

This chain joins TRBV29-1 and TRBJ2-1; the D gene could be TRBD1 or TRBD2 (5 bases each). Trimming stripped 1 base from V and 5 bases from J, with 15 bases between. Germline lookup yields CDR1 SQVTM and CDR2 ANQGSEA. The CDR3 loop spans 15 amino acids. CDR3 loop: CSVEAGLTWNNEQFF. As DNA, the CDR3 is TGCAGCGTTGAAGCGGGGCTTACCTGGAACAATGAGCAGTTCTTC.

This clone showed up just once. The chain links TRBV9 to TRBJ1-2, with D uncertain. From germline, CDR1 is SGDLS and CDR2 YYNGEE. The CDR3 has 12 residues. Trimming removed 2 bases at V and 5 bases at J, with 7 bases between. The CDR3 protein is CASSVPSYGYTF. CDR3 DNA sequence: TGTGCCAGCAGCGTCCCATCATATGGCTACACCTTC.

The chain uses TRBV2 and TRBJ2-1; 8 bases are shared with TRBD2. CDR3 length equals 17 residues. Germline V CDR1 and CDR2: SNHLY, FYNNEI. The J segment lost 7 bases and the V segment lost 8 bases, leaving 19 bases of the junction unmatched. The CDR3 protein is CASPRPSVAGYDNEQFF. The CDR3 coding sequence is TGTGCCAGCCCACGCCCGAGCGTAGCGGGGTATGATAATGAGCAGTTCTTC.

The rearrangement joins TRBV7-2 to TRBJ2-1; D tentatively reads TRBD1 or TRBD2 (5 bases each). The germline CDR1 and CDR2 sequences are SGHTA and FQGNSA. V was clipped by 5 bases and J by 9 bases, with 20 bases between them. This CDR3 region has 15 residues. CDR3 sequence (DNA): TGTGCCAGCAGCCCGCCCGGGACGGGCCTGATTGAGCAGTTCTTC. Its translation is CASSPPGTGLIEQFF.

The CDR3 spells CASNLNYGYTF. Written as DNA, the CDR3 is TGTGCCAGCAACCTGAACTATGGCTACACCTTC. The rearrangement uses TRBV6-5 and TRBJ1-2; the D is unclear. Trimming shortened V by 7 bases and J by 2 bases, and 5 bases separated the two germline ends. The CDR3 extends over 11 amino acids. Germline CDR1 MNHEY, CDR2 SVGAGI.

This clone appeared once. CDR3 nucleotide sequence: TGTGCCAGCAAGGAGCTAGCCAAAAACATTCAGTACTTC. The encoded protein is CASKELAKNIQYF. The chain has TRBV6-5 and TRBJ2-4; D remains unclear. The CDR3 sequence is 13 residues long. Germline V gene sequence: CDR1 MNHEY, CDR2 SVGAGI. The V end lost 7 bases, the J end lost 0 bases, and 7 bases lay between the germline ends.

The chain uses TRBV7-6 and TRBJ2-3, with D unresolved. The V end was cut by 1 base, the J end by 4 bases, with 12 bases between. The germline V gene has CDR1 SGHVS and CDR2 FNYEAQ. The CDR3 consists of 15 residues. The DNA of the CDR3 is TGTGCCAGCAGCTTAGTGGCTGGCATTGCAGATACGCAGTATTTT. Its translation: CASSLVAGIADTQYF.

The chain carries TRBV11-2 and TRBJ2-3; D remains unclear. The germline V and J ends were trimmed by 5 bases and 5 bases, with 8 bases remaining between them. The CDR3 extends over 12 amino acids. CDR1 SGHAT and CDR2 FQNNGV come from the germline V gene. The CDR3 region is CASSLRRDTQYF. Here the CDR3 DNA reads TGTGCCAGCAGCCTACGACGAGATACGCAGTATTTT. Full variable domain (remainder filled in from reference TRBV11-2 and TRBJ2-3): EAGVAQSPRYKIIEKRQSVAFWCNPISGHATLYWYQQILGQGPKLLIQFQNNGVVDDSQLPKDRFSAERLKGVDSTLKIQPAKLEDSAVYLCASSLRRDTQYFGPGTRLTVL.

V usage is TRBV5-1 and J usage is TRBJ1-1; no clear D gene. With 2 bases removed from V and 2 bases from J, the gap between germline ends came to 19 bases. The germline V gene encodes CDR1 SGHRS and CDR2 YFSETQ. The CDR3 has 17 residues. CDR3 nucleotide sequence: TGCGCCAGCAGCTTTTTTATACAGACCAGTGTAAACACTGAAGCTTTCTTT. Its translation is CASSFFIQTSVNTEAFF.

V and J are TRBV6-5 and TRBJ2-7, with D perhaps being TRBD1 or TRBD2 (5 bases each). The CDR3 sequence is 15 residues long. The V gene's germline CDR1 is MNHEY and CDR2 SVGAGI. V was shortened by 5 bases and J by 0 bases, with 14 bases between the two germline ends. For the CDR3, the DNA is TGTGCCAGCAGTCCGTTGGGGACGAGCTCCTACGAGCAGTACTTC. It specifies CASSPLGTSSYEQYF.

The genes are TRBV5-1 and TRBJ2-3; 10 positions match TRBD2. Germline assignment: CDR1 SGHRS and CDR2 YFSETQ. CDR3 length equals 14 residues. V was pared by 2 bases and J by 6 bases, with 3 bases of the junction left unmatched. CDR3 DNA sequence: TGCGCCAGCAGCTTTAGCGGGAGGAGGGATACGCAGTATTTT. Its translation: CASSFSGRRDTQYF.

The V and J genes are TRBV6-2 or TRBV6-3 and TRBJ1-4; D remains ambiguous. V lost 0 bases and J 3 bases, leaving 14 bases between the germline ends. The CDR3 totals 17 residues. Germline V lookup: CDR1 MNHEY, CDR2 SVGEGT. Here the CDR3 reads CASSYSIFGRANEKLFF. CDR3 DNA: TGTGCCAGCAGTTACTCGATATTCGGGCGAGCTAATGAAAAACTGTTTTTT.

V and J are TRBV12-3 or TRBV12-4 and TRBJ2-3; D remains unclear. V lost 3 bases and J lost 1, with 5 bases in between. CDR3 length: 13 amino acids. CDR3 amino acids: CASSFLGTDTQYF. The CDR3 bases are TGTGCCAGCAGTTTTTTGGGCACAGATACGCAGTATTTT.

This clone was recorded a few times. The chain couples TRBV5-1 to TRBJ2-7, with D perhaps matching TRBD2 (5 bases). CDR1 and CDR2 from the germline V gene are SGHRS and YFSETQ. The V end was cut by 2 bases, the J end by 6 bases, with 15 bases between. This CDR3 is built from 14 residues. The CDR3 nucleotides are TGCGCCAGCAGCTTAGACCCCGGGGTGGGCGAGCAGTACTTC. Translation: CASSLDPGVGEQYF.

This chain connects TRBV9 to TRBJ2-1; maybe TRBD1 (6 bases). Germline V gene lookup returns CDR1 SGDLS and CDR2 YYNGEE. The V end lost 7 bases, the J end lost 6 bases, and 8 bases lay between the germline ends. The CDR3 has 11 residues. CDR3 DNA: TGTGCCAGCCAGGGGAGCAATGAGCAGTTCTTC. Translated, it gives CASQGSNEQFF.

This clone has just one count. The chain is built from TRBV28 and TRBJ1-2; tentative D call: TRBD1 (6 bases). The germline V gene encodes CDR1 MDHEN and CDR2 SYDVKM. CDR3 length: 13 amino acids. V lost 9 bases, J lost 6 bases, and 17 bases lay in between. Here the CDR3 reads CASLNQGLNGYTF. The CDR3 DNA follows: TGTGCCAGTCTTAACCAGGGGTTAAATGGCTACACCTTC.

CDR3: CASSLGYSYQETQYF. CDR3 DNA: TGTGCCAGCAGCTTAGGTTATTCTTACCAAGAGACCCAGTACTTC. The chain combines TRBV11-2 with TRBJ2-5; the D is unclear. Germline-derived CDR1 and CDR2 are SGHAT and FQNNGV. This CDR3 comprises 15 residues. With 1 base removed from V and 0 bases from J, the gap between germline ends came to 9 bases.

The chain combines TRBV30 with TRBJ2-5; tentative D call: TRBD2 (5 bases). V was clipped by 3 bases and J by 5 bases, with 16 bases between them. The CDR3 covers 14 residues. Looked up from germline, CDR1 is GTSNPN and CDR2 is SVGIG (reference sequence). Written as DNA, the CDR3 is TGTGCCTGGAGGAGGGAACCTGCCGGGGAGACCCAGTACTTC. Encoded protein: CAWRREPAGETQYF.

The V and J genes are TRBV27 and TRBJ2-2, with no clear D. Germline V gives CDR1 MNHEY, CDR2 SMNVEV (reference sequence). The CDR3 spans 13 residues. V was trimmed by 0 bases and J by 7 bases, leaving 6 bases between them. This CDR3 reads CASSLSGSGELFF. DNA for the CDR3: TGTGCCAGCAGTTTATCGGGCAGCGGGGAGCTGTTTTTT.

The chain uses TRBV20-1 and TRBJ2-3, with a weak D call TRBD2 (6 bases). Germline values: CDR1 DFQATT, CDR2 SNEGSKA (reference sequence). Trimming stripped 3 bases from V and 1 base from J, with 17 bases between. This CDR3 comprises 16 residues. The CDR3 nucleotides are TGCAGTGCTAGTATTGTGACGGAGGGCCGCACAGATACGCAGTATTTT. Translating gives CSASIVTEGRTDTQYF.

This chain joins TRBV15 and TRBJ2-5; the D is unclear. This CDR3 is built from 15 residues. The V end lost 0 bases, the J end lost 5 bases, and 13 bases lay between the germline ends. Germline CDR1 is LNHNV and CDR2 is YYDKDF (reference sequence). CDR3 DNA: TGTGCCACCAGCAGAGACGGCAGGATAGAGGAGACCCAGTACTTC. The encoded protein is CATSRDGRIEETQYF.

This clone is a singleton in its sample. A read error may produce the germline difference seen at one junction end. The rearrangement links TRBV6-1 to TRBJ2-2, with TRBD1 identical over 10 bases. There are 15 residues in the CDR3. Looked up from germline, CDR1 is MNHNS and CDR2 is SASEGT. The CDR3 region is CASREDRGRTGELFF. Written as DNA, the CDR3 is TGTGCCAGCAGGGAAGACAGGGGGCGGACCGGGGAGCTGTTTTTT.

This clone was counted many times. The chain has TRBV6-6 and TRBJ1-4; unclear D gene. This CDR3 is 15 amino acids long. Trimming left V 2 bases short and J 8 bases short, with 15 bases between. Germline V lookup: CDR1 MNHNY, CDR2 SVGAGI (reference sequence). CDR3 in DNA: TGTGCCAGCAGTTACGTTACGGATCAATTCGAAAAACTGTTTTTT. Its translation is CASSYVTDQFEKLFF.